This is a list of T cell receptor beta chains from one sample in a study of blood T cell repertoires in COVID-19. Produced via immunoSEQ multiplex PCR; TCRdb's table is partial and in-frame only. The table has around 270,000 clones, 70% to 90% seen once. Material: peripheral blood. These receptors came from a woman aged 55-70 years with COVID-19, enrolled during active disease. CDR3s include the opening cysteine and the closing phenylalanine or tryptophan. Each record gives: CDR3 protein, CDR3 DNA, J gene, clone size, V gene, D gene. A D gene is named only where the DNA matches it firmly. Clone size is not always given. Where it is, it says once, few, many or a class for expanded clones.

CDR3aa: CASSRDRGNTEAFF
CDR3nt: TGTGCCAGTAGCCGGGACAGGGGGAACACTGAAGCTTTCTTT
j_gene: TRBJ1-1
abundance: NA
v_gene: TRBV2
d_gene: TRBD1

CDR3aa: CAWSLVQRGGTQYF
CDR3nt: TGTGCCTGGAGTTTGGTCCAGCGGGGGGGAACCCAGTACTTC
j_gene: TRBJ2-5
abundance: NA
v_gene: TRBV30
d_gene: TRBD2

CDR3aa: CASRLTGDEVDTQYF
CDR3nt: TGCGCCAGCAGGCTGACAGGGGACGAGGTAGATACGCAGTATTTT
j_gene: TRBJ2-3
abundance: NA
v_gene: TRBV5-1
d_gene: TRBD1

CDR3aa: CASSLGSGTDTQYF
CDR3nt: TGCGCCAGCAGCTTGGGATCCGGGACAGATACGCAGTATTTT
j_gene: TRBJ2-3
abundance: NA
v_gene: TRBV5-1
d_gene: NA

CDR3aa: CASTRGGEDTQYF
CDR3nt: TGCGCCAGCACCCGGGGGGGTGAAGATACGCAGTATTTT
j_gene: TRBJ2-3
abundance: once
v_gene: TRBV5-1
d_gene: TRBD2

CDR3aa: CASSPQGAYGQYF
CDR3nt: TGCGCCAGCAGCCCGCAGGGTGCCTACGGGCAGTACTTC
j_gene: TRBJ2-7
abundance: NA
v_gene: TRBV5-1
d_gene: NA

CDR3aa: CASSPPQGRRTEAFF
CDR3nt: TGTGCCAGCAGTCCTCCACAGGGGAGGAGGACTGAAGCTTTCTTT
j_gene: TRBJ1-1
abundance: NA
v_gene: TRBV28
d_gene: TRBD1

CDR3aa: CASSPDRALNEQFF
CDR3nt: TGTGCCAGCAGCCCGGACAGGGCTCTCAATGAGCAGTTCTTC
j_gene: TRBJ2-1
abundance: NA
v_gene: TRBV7-9
d_gene: TRBD1

CDR3aa: CASSYQGGGYTF
CDR3nt: TGTGCCAGCAGCTATCAAGGGGGAGGCTACACCTTC
j_gene: TRBJ1-2
abundance: NA
v_gene: TRBV13
d_gene: NA

CDR3aa: CASSRDSFSETQYF
CDR3nt: TGTGCCAGCAGCCGCGACAGTTTTTCTGAGACCCAGTACTTC
j_gene: TRBJ2-5
abundance: NA
v_gene: TRBV5-5
d_gene: NA

CDR3aa: CASSRGRTGGPVSEQFF
CDR3nt: TGTGCCAGTAGTAGGGGACGAACGGGAGGGCCGGTGAGTGAGCAGTTCTTC
j_gene: TRBJ2-1
abundance: NA
v_gene: TRBV19
d_gene: TRBD2

CDR3aa: CASTFRGSTEAFF
CDR3nt: TGTGCCAGCACCTTCCGGGGGTCCACTGAAGCTTTCTTT
j_gene: TRBJ1-1
abundance: NA
v_gene: TRBV28
d_gene: NA

CDR3aa: CSAPLTENTEAFF
CDR3nt: TGCAGCGCTCCATTGACAGAAAACACTGAAGCTTTCTTT
j_gene: TRBJ1-1
abundance: NA
v_gene: TRBV29-1
d_gene: NA

CDR3aa: CASSRRIPVSPQGQADTQYF
CDR3nt: TGTGCCAGCAGCCGCAGAATCCCCGTGAGCCCCCAGGGGCAGGCGGATACGCAGTATTTT
j_gene: TRBJ2-3
abundance: NA
v_gene: TRBV3-1/TRBV3-2
d_gene: NA

CDR3aa: CASSDIILSGSHSEQFF
CDR3nt: TGTGCCAGCAGCGACATCATCCTGAGCGGGAGTCATAGTGAGCAGTTCTTC
j_gene: TRBJ2-1
abundance: NA
v_gene: TRBV9
d_gene: TRBD2

CDR3aa: CASRLTGNSNQPQHF
CDR3nt: TGCGCCAGCAGGTTGACGGGTAATAGCAATCAGCCCCAGCATTTT
j_gene: TRBJ1-5
abundance: few
v_gene: TRBV5-1
d_gene: NA

CDR3aa: CASTRGNYEQYF
CDR3nt: TGTGCCAGCACACGGGGGAACTACGAGCAGTACTTC
j_gene: TRBJ2-7
abundance: NA
v_gene: TRBV28
d_gene: NA

CDR3aa: CASSEAFPGRAEAFF
CDR3nt: TGTGCCAGCAGTGAAGCGTTCCCAGGGAGGGCAGAAGCTTTCTTT
j_gene: TRBJ1-1
abundance: once
v_gene: TRBV2
d_gene: NA

CDR3aa: CASTTSASYEQYF
CDR3nt: TGTGCCAGTACGACTAGCGCGTCCTACGAGCAGTACTTC
j_gene: TRBJ2-7
abundance: NA
v_gene: TRBV6-5
d_gene: TRBD2

CDR3aa: CASSYGRDTGELFF
CDR3nt: TGTGCCAGCAGTTACGGGCGGGACACCGGGGAGCTGTTTTTT
j_gene: TRBJ2-2
abundance: NA
v_gene: TRBV6-5
d_gene: NA